What follows describes a single T cell receptor beta chain. The entry originates in a study of blood T cell repertoires in COVID-19. Turning to the study itself: Some COVID-19 samples were acute and others convalescent; all came from the United States, Italy and Spain. T cells, B-cell-depleted T cells, or PBMCs supplied cDNA or gDNA.

Source study methods: By means of reference gene primer amplification, nucleated cell counts were estimated. The data were produced by immunoSEQ multiplex PCR, yet TCRdb's version contains in-frame clones alone and is incomplete. V and J calls and clone size are given by that table; D and trimming were obtained from the DNA. This table holds approximately 60,000 clones, roughly 82% found once. The receptor was derived from a woman aged 80 or over with acute or convalescent COVID-19. The sample was peripheral blood.

For the CDR3, the DNA is TGCGCCAGCAGTGAGCTGGACAGGGGGTCCTATGGCTACACCTTC. Its translation is CASSELDRGSYGYTF. V usage is TRBV10-2 and J usage is TRBJ1-2, with TRBD1 matching 10 bases. In germline, CDR1 is WSHSY, CDR2 SAAADI. Germline trimming cut 2 bases from V and 4 bases from J; bases unmatched to any gene: 4. The CDR3 loop spans 15 amino acids.